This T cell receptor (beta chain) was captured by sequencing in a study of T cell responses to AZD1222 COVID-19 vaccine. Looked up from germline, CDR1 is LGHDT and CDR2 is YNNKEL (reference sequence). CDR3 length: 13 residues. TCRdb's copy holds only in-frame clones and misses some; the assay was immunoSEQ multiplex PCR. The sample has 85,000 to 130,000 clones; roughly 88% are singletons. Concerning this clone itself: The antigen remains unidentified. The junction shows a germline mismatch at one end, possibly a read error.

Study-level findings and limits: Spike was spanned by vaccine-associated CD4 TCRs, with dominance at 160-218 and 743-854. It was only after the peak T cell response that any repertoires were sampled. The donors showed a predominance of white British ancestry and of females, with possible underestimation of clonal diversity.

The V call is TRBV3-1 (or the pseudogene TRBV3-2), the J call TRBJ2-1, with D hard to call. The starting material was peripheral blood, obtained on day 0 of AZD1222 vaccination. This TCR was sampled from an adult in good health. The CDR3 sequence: CASSQNSQASPLF. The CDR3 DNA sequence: TGTGCCAGCAGCCAAAATTCGCAAGCCAGCCCACTCTTC.